This T cell receptor (beta chain) was found in a study of blood T cell repertoires in COVID-19. Turning to the study itself: The cDNA or gDNA used as material had been derived from T cells, B-cell-depleted T cells, or PBMCs.

Germline V gives CDR1 SGHDT, CDR2 YYEEEE. The CDR3 loop spans 13 amino acids. V was shortened by 0 bases and J by 2 bases, with 5 bases between the two germline ends. Authors' methods: Amplifying reference gene primers gave estimates of nucleated cell counts. Libraries were prepared by immunoSEQ multiplex PCR; TCRdb keeps only in-frame clonotypes and omits some of them. D and trimming were read from the DNA, whereas the V and J calls and clone size are those reported in that table. The sample contains tens of thousands of clones, 65% to 85% of which appear only once. Sequencing was carried out using peripheral blood. The sequence was collected from a man between 65 and 85 years old with active or convalescent COVID-19. The chain employs TRBV5-6 and TRBJ1-2; no clear D. CDR3 sequence reads: CASSLGGNYGYTF. CDR3 coding DNA: TGTGCCAGCAGCTTGGGAGGGAACTATGGCTACACCTTC.